Below are 28 T cell receptor beta chains sequenced from a single sample in a study of T cell changes during pregnancy in multiple sclerosis. Assay: immunoSEQ multiplex PCR; the TCRdb copy retains only in-frame clones and omits some. The sample lists 45,000 to 70,000 clones; 80% to 95% were seen once. Sequenced material: peripheral blood, taken in the third trimester of pregnancy. These receptors all come from a female donor in good health, enrolled as a control in a pregnancy study.

On this clone: Different DNA sequences within this sample yield the same CDR3. The gene calls are TRBV4-1 and TRBJ2-2; 13 bases line up with TRBD2. This CDR3 has 16 amino acids. The V gene's germline CDR1 is MGHRA and CDR2 YSYEKL. V dropped 4 bases and J dropped 5; count of bases not matched to a gene: 4. In DNA form, the CDR3 reads TGCGCCAGCAGCCGAACTAGCGGGAGGGCTACCGGGGAGCTGTTTTTT. It translates to CASSRTSGRATGELFF.

This rearrangement joins TRBV29-1 to TRBJ1-1, with D possibly being TRBD1 (5 bases). This CDR3 is 12 amino acids long. V lost 7 bases to trimming and J lost 4 bases, with 13 bases between them. Germline CDR1 is SQVTM and CDR2 is ANQGSEA. This CDR3 is CSAAVGGTEAFF. The DNA of the CDR3 is TGCAGCGCCGCGGTCGGGGGCACTGAAGCTTTCTTT.

This clone was found a few times. The J gene is TRBJ2-7, the V gene TRBV7-6, with D possibly being TRBD1 (6 bases). This CDR3 is 15 amino acids long. The V gene's germline CDR1 is SGHVS and CDR2 FNYEAQ. V was trimmed by 5 bases and J by 0 bases, leaving 14 bases between them. The CDR3 region has the DNA TGTGCCAGCAGCCCCGAAGGGGGTACCTCCTACGAGCAGTACTTC. As protein: CASSPEGGTSYEQYF.

This clone was recorded a few times. The chain combines TRBV6-5 with TRBJ1-1, with no clear D. V was clipped by 6 bases and J by 8 bases, with 13 bases between them. CDR3 length: 12 residues. Per the germline V gene, CDR1 is MNHEY and CDR2 is SVGAGI. CDR3 sequence (DNA): TGTGCCAGCAGCTCGACATTGGAAGAAGCTTTCTTT. Translating gives CASSSTLEEAFF.

The rearrangement links TRBV19 to TRBJ2-7; tentatively, D is TRBD2 (6 bases). Deletions cut 6 bases from V and 3 bases from J, with 15 bases between. This CDR3 has 14 amino acids. The germline gives CDR1 LNHDA, CDR2 SQIVND (reference sequence). CDR3: CASSNSGTGYEQYF. CDR3 coding DNA: TGTGCCAGTAGCAACTCCGGGACTGGCTACGAGCAGTACTTC.

This chain uses TRBV5-6 with TRBJ2-7; TRBD2 matches 13 bases. CDR1 SGHDT and CDR2 YYEEEE come from the germline V gene. The CDR3 covers 15 residues. V trimming: 0 bases; J trimming: 6 bases; junction bases outside the gene matches: 3. The CDR3 spells CASSLGGLAGPEQYF. CDR3 DNA: TGTGCCAGCAGCTTGGGGGGACTAGCGGGACCCGAGCAGTACTTC.

Comments on this clone: Relative to the germline gene, one junction end is altered; a read error may explain this. The rearrangement uses TRBV2 and TRBJ1-5, with D maybe TRBD1 (5 bases). CDR3 length: 14 residues. Germline loops: CDR1 SNHLY, CDR2 FYNNEI. Here the CDR3 reads CASREEGLYQPQHF. CDR3 in DNA: TGTGCCAGCAGGGAAGAGGGGTTGTACCAGCCCCAGCATTTT. Together with reference TRBV2 and TRBJ1-5, the CDR3 gives the full variable domain: EPEVTQTPSHQVTQMGQEVILRCVPISNHLYFYWYRQILGQKVEFLVSFYNNEISEKSEIFDDQFSVERPDGSNFTLKIRSTKLEDSAMYFCASREEGLYQPQHFGDGTRLSIL.

The genes are TRBV15 and TRBJ2-3; 13 bases align to TRBD2. V gave up 2 bases and J gave up 5 bases; unmatched junction bases: 4. The germline gives CDR1 LNHNV, CDR2 YYDKDF (reference sequence). This CDR3 is 16 amino acids long. CDR3 amino acids: CATSRRLAGGVDTQYF. CDR3 in DNA: TGTGCCACCAGCAGACGACTAGCGGGGGGTGTAGATACGCAGTATTTT.

This chain connects TRBV9 to TRBJ2-7; perhaps TRBD1 as D (6 bases). The germline V and J ends were trimmed by 4 bases and 6 bases, with 20 bases remaining between them. The CDR3 totals 15 residues. In germline, CDR1 is SGDLS, CDR2 YYNGEE. CDR3 in amino acids: CASSPGWGPSSEQYF. The CDR3 nucleotides are TGTGCCAGCAGCCCCGGTTGGGGGCCTAGCAGCGAGCAGTACTTC. The whole variable domain, filled in from reference TRBV9 and TRBJ2-7, reads DSGVTQTPKHLITATGQRVTLRCSPRSGDLSVYWYQQSLDQGLQFLIQYYNGEERAKGNILERFSAQQFPDLHSELNLSSLELGDSALYFCASSPGWGPSSEQYFGPGTRLTVT.

V and J are TRBV6-6 and TRBJ2-7; D possibly corresponds to TRBD1 (7 bases). The CDR3 totals 13 residues. Germline-derived CDR1 and CDR2 are MNHNY and SVGAGI (reference sequence). V was cut by 2 bases and J by 3 bases, with 8 bases left in between. CDR3 nucleotide sequence: TGTGCCAGCAGTTACCAGGGGGGCTACGAGCAGTACTTC. It codes for CASSYQGGYEQYF.

The gene calls are TRBV7-9 and TRBJ1-1; tentatively, D is TRBD1 (5 bases). CDR1 and CDR2 from the germline V gene are SEHNR and FQNEAQ (reference sequence). The V and J ends lost 5 bases and 4 bases respectively, with 17 bases between them. The CDR3 is 15 amino acids. CDR3 nucleotides: TGTGCCAGCAGCCTAGGCTCTCAGGGAGGCACTGAAGCTTTCTTT. Translating it yields CASSLGSQGGTEAFF.

V gene TRBV6-5 combines with J gene TRBJ1-5; D is unresolved. The CDR3 runs 13 residues. Trimming took off 4 bases at V and 4 bases at J, with 8 bases between the two ends. Germline-derived CDR1 and CDR2 are MNHEY and SVGAGI. The CDR3 here is CASSSRENQPQHF. The DNA of the CDR3 is TGTGCCAGCAGTTCTCGAGAAAATCAGCCCCAGCATTTT.

The chain couples TRBV10-3 to TRBJ2-3, with TRBD2 matching over 8 bases. The CDR3 spans 15 residues. Per the germline V gene, CDR1 is ENHRY and CDR2 is SYGVKD. Losses at the gene ends were 4 bases for V and 0 bases for J; bases not matched to a gene: 3. The CDR3 is CAISVLAGSTDTQYF. The DNA of the CDR3 is TGTGCCATCAGTGTTTTAGCGGGGAGCACAGATACGCAGTATTTT.

This sequence joins TRBV5-1 and TRBJ1-3; D might be TRBD1 (6 bases). The CDR3 runs to 16 residues. The V gene's germline CDR1 is SGHRS and CDR2 YFSETQ. The V end lost 2 bases, the J end lost 4 bases, and 16 bases lay between the germline ends. The CDR3 here is CASSLTLQGSGNTIYF. Written as DNA, the CDR3 is TGCGCCAGCAGCTTAACCCTACAGGGTTCGGGAAACACCATATATTTT.

This clone was observed a single time. CDR3 sequence: CASGSRDRYYEQYF. DNA of the CDR3: TGTGCCAGCGGGAGCCGGGACAGGTACTACGAGCAGTACTTC. This chain connects TRBV6-5 to TRBJ2-7; 8 bases are shared with TRBD1. After removal of 8 bases from V and 3 bases from J, the junction contained 9 bases not matched to a gene. The CDR3 spans 14 residues. The germline CDR1 and CDR2 sequences are MNHEY and SVGAGI.

This chain links TRBV14 with TRBJ1-2; D not certain. The CDR3 totals 13 residues. The V gene lost 0 bases and the J gene lost 7 bases, with 9 bases spanning the gap. The germline V gene has CDR1 SGHDN and CDR2 FVKESK. For the CDR3, the DNA is TGTGCCAGCAGCCAAGATATGGCTGTTGGCTACACCTTC. Translation: CASSQDMAVGYTF.

The chain couples TRBV4-3 to TRBJ2-1; no definite D call. V was clipped by 1 base and J by 0 bases, with 13 bases between them. CDR1 is LGHNA and CDR2 is YSLEER in the germline V gene. The CDR3 has 17 amino acids. As DNA, the CDR3 is TGCGCCAGCAGCCAAGCAGTAGGCGGTAGCTCCTACAATGAGCAGTTCTTC. This gives the protein CASSQAVGGSSYNEQFF.

This clone was picked up one time. The rearrangement links TRBV5-1 to TRBJ2-2; TRBD1 matches 9 bases. Germline V gene sequence: CDR1 SGHRS, CDR2 YFSETQ. This CDR3 is 14 amino acids long. V trimming: 3 bases; J trimming: 6 bases; junction bases outside the gene matches: 3. CDR3 sequence: CASSSQGAAGELFF. The CDR3 DNA sequence: TGCGCCAGCAGCTCACAGGGGGCGGCCGGGGAGCTGTTTTTT.

The gene calls are TRBV29-1 and TRBJ1-5; D is undetermined. Trimming took 5 bases from V and 6 from J, leaving 14 bases between them. In germline, CDR1 is SQVTM, CDR2 ANQGSEA. The CDR3 consists of 13 residues. The CDR3: CSVRWAVGQPQHF. Written as DNA, the CDR3 is TGCAGCGTTCGATGGGCAGTTGGTCAGCCCCAGCATTTT.

This chain links TRBV7-3 with TRBJ2-2; 8 bases fit TRBD1. V dropped 5 bases and J dropped 2; count of bases not matched to a gene: 16. Germline values: CDR1 SGHTA, CDR2 FQGTGA. The CDR3 is 19 amino acids. Written as DNA, the CDR3 is TGTGCCAGCAGCCCATCACGGACAGGGCCCCTTCCTAACACCGGGGAGCTGTTTTTT. Translating gives CASSPSRTGPLPNTGELFF. Drawing the rest from reference TRBV7-3 and TRBJ2-2, the complete variable domain is GAGVSQTPSNKVTEKGKYVELRCDPISGHTALYWYRQSLGQGPEFLIYFQGTGAADDSGLPNDRFFAVRPEGSVSTLKIQRTERGDSAVYLCASSPSRTGPLPNTGELFFGEGSRLTVL.

The J gene is TRBJ1-5, the V gene TRBV18, with 7 bases fitting TRBD1. This CDR3 is 15 amino acids long. The V segment lost 6 bases and the J segment 2 bases; nucleotides outside the gene matches: 7. From germline, CDR1 is KGHSH and CDR2 LQKENI. CDR3 sequence (DNA): TGTGCCAGCTCTCCCGTAGGGGGCGGCAATCAGCCCCAGCATTTT. The encoded protein is CASSPVGGGNQPQHF.

The count of this clone is one. This chain connects TRBV7-4 to TRBJ1-4; 9 nucleotides align to TRBD1. Trimming took 4 bases from V and 7 from J; bases not matched to a gene: 4. The CDR3 is 14 amino acids. CDR1 and CDR2 from the germline V gene are SGHVT and SQSDAQ. The CDR3 sequence is CASSSEQGAEKLFF. CDR3 DNA sequence: TGTGCCAGCAGCTCAGAACAGGGGGCTGAAAAACTGTTTTTT. Full variable domain (outside the CDR3, taken from reference TRBV7-4 and TRBJ1-4): GAGVSQSPRYKVAKRGRDVALRCDSISGHVTLYWYRQTLGQGSEVLTYSQSDAQRDKSGRPSGRFSAERPERSVSTLKIQRTEQGDSAVYLCASSSEQGAEKLFFGSGTQLSVL.

The chain is built from TRBV6-6 and TRBJ2-5; weak D call: TRBD2 (5 bases). The V gene's germline CDR1 is MNHNY and CDR2 SVGAGI (reference sequence). This CDR3 spans 15 amino acids. Trimming pared 1 base from V and 0 bases from J, leaving 9 bases between. The CDR3 sequence: CASSYFPADQETQYF. CDR3 in DNA: TGTGCCAGCAGTTACTTTCCAGCGGACCAAGAGACCCAGTACTTC.

The rearrangement uses TRBV4-3 and TRBJ2-7, with TRBD1 matching over 8 bases. Per germline, CDR1 LGHNA and CDR2 YSLEER. CDR3 size: 17 residues. J lost 3 bases, V lost 0 bases, and 10 bases had no gene match. The CDR3 here is CASSQDLMGQAYYEQYF. In DNA form, the CDR3 reads TGCGCCAGCAGCCAAGATCTGATGGGACAGGCGTACTACGAGCAGTACTTC.

The chain recombines TRBV6-1 with TRBJ2-5; D possibly corresponds to TRBD2 (6 bases). V dropped 0 bases and J dropped 2 bases, with 7 bases sitting between them. This CDR3 contains 14 residues. Germline V lookup: CDR1 MNHNS, CDR2 SASEGT. The CDR3 reads CASSEAGGQETQYF. The DNA for the CDR3 is TGTGCCAGCAGTGAAGCCGGGGGTCAAGAGACCCAGTACTTC.

This clone has just a few counts. The rearrangement joins TRBV7-9 to TRBJ2-3; 7 nucleotides agree with TRBD1. CDR3 size: 13 residues. Germline-derived CDR1 and CDR2 are SEHNR and FQNEAQ (reference sequence). Germline trimming cut 8 bases from V and 0 bases from J; bases unmatched to any gene: 2. Here the CDR3 reads CASGDRSTDTQYF. The CDR3, as DNA: TGTGCCAGCGGGGACAGAAGCACAGATACGCAGTATTTT. The full variable domain, completed using reference TRBV7-9 and TRBJ2-3, is DTGVSQNPRHKITKRGQNVTFRCDPISEHNRLYWYRQTLGQGPEFLTYFQNEAQLEKSRLLSDRFSAERPKGSFSTLEIQRTEQGDSAMYLCASGDRSTDTQYFGPGTRLTVL.

The genes are TRBV27 and TRBJ2-7; TRBD1 agrees at 7 bases. After removal of 4 bases from V and 5 bases from J, the junction contained 14 bases not matched to a gene. The CDR3 contains 16 residues. CDR1 and CDR2 (germline): MNHEY, SMNVEV (reference sequence). The CDR3 DNA is TGTGCCAGCAGTTATCAATTTCGGGACAGTCCCCACGAGCAGTACTTC. It codes for CASSYQFRDSPHEQYF.

V and J are TRBV5-6 and TRBJ2-3; 13 nucleotides line up with TRBD2. This CDR3 region has 19 residues. Per the germline V gene, CDR1 is SGHDT and CDR2 is YYEEEE. Germline trimming cut 4 bases from V and 4 bases from J; bases unmatched to any gene: 15. Here the CDR3 reads CASSPFIGLAGEGADTQYF. In DNA form, the CDR3 reads TGTGCCAGCAGCCCGTTTATCGGACTAGCGGGAGAGGGGGCAGATACGCAGTATTTT.